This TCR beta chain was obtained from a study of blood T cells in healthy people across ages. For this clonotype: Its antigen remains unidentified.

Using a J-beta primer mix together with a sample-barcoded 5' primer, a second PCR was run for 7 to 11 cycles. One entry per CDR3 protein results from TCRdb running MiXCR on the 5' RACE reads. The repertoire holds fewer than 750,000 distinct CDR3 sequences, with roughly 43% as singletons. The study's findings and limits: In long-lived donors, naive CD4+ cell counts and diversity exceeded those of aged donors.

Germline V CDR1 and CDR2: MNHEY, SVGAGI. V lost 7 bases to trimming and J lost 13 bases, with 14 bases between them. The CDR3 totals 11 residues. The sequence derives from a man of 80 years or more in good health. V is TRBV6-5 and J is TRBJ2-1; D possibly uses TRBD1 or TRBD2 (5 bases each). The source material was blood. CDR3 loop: CASMRGETQFF. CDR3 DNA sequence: TGTGCCAGCATGAGGGGAGAGACCCAGTTCTTC.